This TCR beta chain appears in the sequencing data of a study of blood T cells in healthy people across ages. Note on this clonotype: Its matching antigen is unknown.

Notes on the study in general: PBMCs that were unsorted prevented a conclusive naive versus antigen-experienced comparison. Those diversity estimates obtained from one million T cells were thought to be underestimates. Across the age range, TCR beta diversity per million T cells fell in a roughly linear way.

Primed by a sample-barcoded 5' primer and a J-beta primer mix, a second PCR proceeded for about 6 to 11 cycles. A template-switch adaptor that had 12 random nucleotides put a tag on each cDNA molecule. One entry per CDR3 protein results from TCRdb running MiXCR on the 5' RACE reads. The sample holds around 790,000 distinct CDR3 sequences; under 55% are singletons and the top ten take roughly 19%. Material: blood. The sequence came from a man in his sixties in good health.

CDR3 region: CSARGYATNEKLFF. CDR3 nucleotide sequence: TGCAGTGCTAGAGGGTATGCAACTAATGAAAAACTGTTTTTT. V is TRBV20-1 and J is TRBJ1-4; D is uncertain. CDR1 is DFQATT and CDR2 is SNEGSKA in the germline V gene (reference sequence). The CDR3 is 14 residues long. V lost 1 base and J lost 0, with 6 bases in between.